Each of the 12 T cell receptor beta chains below was sequenced from the same sample in a study of a mutant IDH1 vaccine in newly diagnosed glioma. Antigens of these TCRs are unknown. Produced via immunoSEQ multiplex PCR; TCRdb's table is partial and in-frame only. The data contain about 54,000 clones, about 80% of them seen just once; the ten biggest clones take up 3% to 4%. As for time point: week 5, during vaccination. A 20-mer mutant IDH1 peptide at 300 ug was injected subcutaneously with topical imiquimod. Sequenced here: PBMCs, sampled from a glioma patient whose treatment included an IDH1 peptide vaccine. These receptor sequences come from a man aged 25-45 years with glioma.

This clone occurred once. This rearrangement joins TRBV6-5 to TRBJ2-5; 8 bases fit TRBD2. The assigned J gene may be wrong: the sequence end matches TRBJ2-7 better. Germline V CDR1 and CDR2: MNHEY, SVGAGI. CDR3 length: 14 amino acids. CDR3 nucleotides: TGTGCCAGCAGGAGGAGCGGGAGCTCCTACGAGCAGTACTTC. This gives the protein CASRRSGSSYEQYF.

This clone was found a few times. The chain uses TRBV27 and TRBJ1-1; TRBD1 might be the D (6 bases). Germline CDR1 and CDR2: MNHEY and SMNVEV (reference sequence). Trimming removed 2 bases at V and 0 bases at J, with 13 bases between. The CDR3 length is 16 residues. The chain's CDR3 is CASSLGGAGMNTEAFF. CDR3 coding DNA: TGTGCCAGCAGTTTAGGGGGCGCGGGGATGAACACTGAAGCTTTCTTT.

This sequence joins TRBV9 and TRBJ1-1; 10 nucleotides match TRBD1. V lost 3 bases, J lost 9 bases, and 2 bases stayed unmatched. Germline V gives CDR1 SGDLS, CDR2 YYNGEE. CDR3 length: 12 residues. The DNA for the CDR3 is TGTGCCAGCAGCGGCGACAGGGGGCAAGCTTTCTTT. Encoded protein: CASSGDRGQAFF.

The V gene is TRBV27, the J gene TRBJ2-6; D gene uncertain. This CDR3 region has 17 residues. V was trimmed by 3 bases and J by 0 bases, leaving 12 bases between them. CDR1 MNHEY and CDR2 SMNVEV come from the germline V gene (reference sequence). The CDR3 is CASSFWAVGSGANVLTF. CDR3 bases: TGTGCCAGCAGTTTTTGGGCTGTCGGCTCTGGGGCCAACGTCCTGACTTTC.

For this clone: Different DNA sequences within this sample yield the same CDR3. The chain employs TRBV18 and TRBJ2-3, with D hard to call. Trimming cost V 3 bases and J 2 bases, with 6 bases left between them. The CDR3 extends over 13 amino acids. CDR1 and CDR2 (germline): KGHSH, LQKENI. The CDR3 loop reads CASSPPSTDTQYF. DNA for the CDR3: TGTGCCAGCTCACCCCCCTCCACAGATACGCAGTATTTT.

The genes are TRBV30 and TRBJ1-6, with D perhaps matching TRBD1 (6 bases). V was shortened by 3 bases and J by 7 bases, with 13 bases between the two germline ends. CDR3 length: 14 residues. Germline V gene data show CDR1 as GTSNPN and CDR2 as SVGIG (reference sequence). CDR3 sequence reads: CAWSRRTDNSPLHF. The CDR3 DNA sequence: TGTGCCTGGAGCCGCCGGACAGACAATTCACCCCTCCACTTT.

The chain employs TRBV18 and TRBJ2-7, with D possibly called TRBD1 or TRBD2 (5 bases each). Trimming took off 3 bases at V and 6 bases at J, with 12 bases between the two ends. In germline, CDR1 is KGHSH, CDR2 LQKENI. The CDR3 has 13 residues. The CDR3 loop reads CASSPGPGREQYF. CDR3 DNA: TGTGCCAGCTCACCCGGGCCGGGACGCGAGCAGTACTTC.

This rearrangement joins TRBV28 to TRBJ2-7; no reliable D call. The CDR3 is made up of 12 amino acids. The germline V gene has CDR1 MDHEN and CDR2 SYDVKM. Trimming stripped 6 bases from V and 2 bases from J, with 8 bases between. The CDR3, as DNA: TGTGCCAGCAGCCCCCGGCCCTACGAGCAGTACTTC. Its protein is CASSPRPYEQYF.

The rearrangement uses TRBV6-1 and TRBJ1-5, with TRBD1 matching over 7 bases. From germline, CDR1 is MNHNS and CDR2 SASEGT. This CDR3 spans 13 amino acids. The V segment lost 10 bases and the J segment 3 bases; nucleotides outside the gene matches: 6. CDR3 sequence: CATGTVFNQPQHF. The CDR3 DNA reads TGTGCCACCGGGACAGTCTTCAATCAGCCCCAGCATTTT.

This clone was recorded only once. V is TRBV6-5 and J is TRBJ2-1; D call uncertain. With 7 bases removed from V and 7 bases from J, the gap between germline ends came to 14 bases. Germline CDR1 and CDR2: MNHEY and SVGAGI. CDR3 length equals 13 residues. The CDR3 DNA sequence: TGTGCCAGCACCGCGGTTCTGGGAAATGAGCAGTTCTTC. It codes for CASTAVLGNEQFF.

V and J are TRBV28 and TRBJ2-5; TRBD2 is a possible D gene (6 bases). The CDR3 is 14 amino acids. Germline values: CDR1 MDHEN, CDR2 SYDVKM. The V end was cut by 4 bases, the J end by 2 bases, with 11 bases between. CDR3 amino acids: CASSSRDWQETQYF. In DNA, the CDR3 is TGTGCCAGCAGTTCCCGGGACTGGCAAGAGACCCAGTACTTC.

The chain uses TRBV11-2 and TRBJ2-3; TRBD1 matches 7 bases. Trimming cost V 5 bases and J 5 bases; bases outside gene matches: 19. Germline CDR1 reads SGHAT; CDR2 reads FQNNGV. The CDR3 totals 18 residues. CDR3 region: CASSPENRGARSGDTQYF. The CDR3, as DNA: TGTGCCAGCAGCCCAGAAAACAGGGGCGCGCGTTCTGGAGATACGCAGTATTTT.